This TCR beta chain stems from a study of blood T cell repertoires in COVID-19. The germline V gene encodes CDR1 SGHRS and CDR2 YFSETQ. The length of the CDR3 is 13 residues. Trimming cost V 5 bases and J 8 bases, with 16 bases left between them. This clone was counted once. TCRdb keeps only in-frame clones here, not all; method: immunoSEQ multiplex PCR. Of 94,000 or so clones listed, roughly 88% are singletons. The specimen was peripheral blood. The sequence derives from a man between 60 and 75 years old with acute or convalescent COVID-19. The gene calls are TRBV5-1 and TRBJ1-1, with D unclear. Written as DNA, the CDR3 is TGCGCCAGCAGGGGCAGCTACAAAACGGAAGCTTTCTTT. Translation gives CASRGSYKTEAFF.